This T cell receptor beta chain originates from a study of neoadjuvant anti-PD-1 for oral cavity cancer. Stated time point: after neoadjuvant nivolumab, at surgical resection. Stage II-IVA oral cavity squamous cell carcinoma was new and untreated by systemic or radiation therapy. Cohort: HPV-negative, locally advanced oral cavity squamous cell carcinoma patients. Analysis of PBMCs was direct, with no culture step. V was trimmed by 6 bases and J by 0 bases, leaving 3 bases between them. CDR1 is LNHDA, CDR2 SQIVND, per germline (reference sequence). The CDR3 sequence is 13 residues long. Clones were sequenced by immunoSEQ multiplex PCR, and TCRdb holds only the in-frame ones, with some missing. The table records about 72,000 clones, 85% of them present only once.

The sequences come from PBMCs, collected after nivolumab (anti-PD-1) treatment. This sequence joins TRBV19 and TRBJ2-6; D unresolved. The receptor comes from a person between 40 and 85 years old with oral cavity squamous cell carcinoma. The CDR3 here is CASRASGANVLTF. The CDR3 coding sequence is TGTGCCAGTAGGGCCTCTGGGGCCAACGTCCTGACTTTC.